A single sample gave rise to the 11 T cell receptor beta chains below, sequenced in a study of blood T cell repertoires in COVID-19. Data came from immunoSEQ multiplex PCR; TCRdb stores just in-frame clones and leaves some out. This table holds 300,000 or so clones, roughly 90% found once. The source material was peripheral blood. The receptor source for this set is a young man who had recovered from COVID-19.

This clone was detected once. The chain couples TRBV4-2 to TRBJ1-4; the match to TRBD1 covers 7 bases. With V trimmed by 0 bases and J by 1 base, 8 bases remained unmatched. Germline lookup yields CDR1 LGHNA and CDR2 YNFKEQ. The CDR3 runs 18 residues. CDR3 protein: CASSQETRTGGTNEKLFF. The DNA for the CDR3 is TGTGCCAGCAGCCAAGAAACAAGGACAGGTGGAACTAATGAAAAACTGTTTTTT.

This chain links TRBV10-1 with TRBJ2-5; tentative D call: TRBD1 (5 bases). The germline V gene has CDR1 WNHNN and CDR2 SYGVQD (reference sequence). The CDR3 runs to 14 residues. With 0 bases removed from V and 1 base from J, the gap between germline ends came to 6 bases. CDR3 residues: CASSESGAQETQYF. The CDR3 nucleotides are TGCGCCAGCAGTGAGTCTGGGGCCCAAGAGACCCAGTACTTC.

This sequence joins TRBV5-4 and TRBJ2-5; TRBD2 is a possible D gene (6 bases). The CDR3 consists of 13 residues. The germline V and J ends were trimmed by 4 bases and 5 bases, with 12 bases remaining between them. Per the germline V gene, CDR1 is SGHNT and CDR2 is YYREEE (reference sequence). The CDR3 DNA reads TGTGCCAGCAGCCTCGGGACTGGGGAGACCCAGTACTTC. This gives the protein CASSLGTGETQYF.

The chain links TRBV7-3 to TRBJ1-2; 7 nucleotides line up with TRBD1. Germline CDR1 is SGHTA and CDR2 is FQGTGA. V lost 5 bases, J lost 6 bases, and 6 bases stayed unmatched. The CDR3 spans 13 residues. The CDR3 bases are TGTGCCAGCAGCCCCCAGGGGGGCGATGGCTACACCTTC. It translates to CASSPQGGDGYTF.

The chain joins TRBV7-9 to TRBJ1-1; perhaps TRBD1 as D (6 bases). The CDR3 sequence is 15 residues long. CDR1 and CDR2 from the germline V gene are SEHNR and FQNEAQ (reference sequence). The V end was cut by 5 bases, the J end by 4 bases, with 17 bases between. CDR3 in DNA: TGTGCCAGCAGCGCCCCCGGGACACCGAGCACTGAAGCTTTCTTT. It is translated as CASSAPGTPSTEAFF.

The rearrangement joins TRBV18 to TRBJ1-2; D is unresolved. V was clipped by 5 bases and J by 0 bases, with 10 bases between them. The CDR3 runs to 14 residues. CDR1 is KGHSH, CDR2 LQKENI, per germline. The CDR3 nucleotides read TGTGCCAGCTCAGCCCAACAGCCTAACTATGGCTACACCTTC. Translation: CASSAQQPNYGYTF. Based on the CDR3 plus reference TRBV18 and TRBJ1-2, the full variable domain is NAGVMQNPRHLVRRRGQEARLRCSPMKGHSHVYWYRQLPEEGLKFMVYLQKENIIDESGMPKERFSAEFPKEGPSILRIQQVVRGDSAAYFCASSAQQPNYGYTFGSGTRLTVV.

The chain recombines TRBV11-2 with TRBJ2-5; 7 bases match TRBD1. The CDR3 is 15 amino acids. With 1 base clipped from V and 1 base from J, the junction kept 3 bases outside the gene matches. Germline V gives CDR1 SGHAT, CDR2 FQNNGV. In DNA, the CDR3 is TGTGCCAGCAGCTTAGCCAGGGGGAGCCAAGAGACCCAGTACTTC. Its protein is CASSLARGSQETQYF.

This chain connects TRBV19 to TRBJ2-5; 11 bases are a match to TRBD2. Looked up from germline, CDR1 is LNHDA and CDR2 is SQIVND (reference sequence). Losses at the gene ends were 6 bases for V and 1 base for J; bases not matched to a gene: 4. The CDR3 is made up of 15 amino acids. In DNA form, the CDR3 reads TGTGCCAGTAGAAGTGGGACTAGCGGCCAAGAGACCCAGTACTTC. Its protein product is CASRSGTSGQETQYF.

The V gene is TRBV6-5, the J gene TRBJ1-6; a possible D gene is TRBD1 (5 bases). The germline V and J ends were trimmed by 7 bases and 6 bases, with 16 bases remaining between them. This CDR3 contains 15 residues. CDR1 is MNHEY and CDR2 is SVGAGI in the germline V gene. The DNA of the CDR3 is TGTGCCAGCACGGGGGAACGGGGAGGTAATTCACCCCTCCACTTT. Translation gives CASTGERGGNSPLHF.

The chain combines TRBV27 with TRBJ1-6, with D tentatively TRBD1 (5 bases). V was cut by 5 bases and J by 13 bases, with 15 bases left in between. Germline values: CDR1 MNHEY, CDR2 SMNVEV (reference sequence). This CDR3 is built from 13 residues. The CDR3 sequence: CASSGQGQVPLHF. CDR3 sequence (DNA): TGTGCCAGCAGTGGGCAGGGCCAAGTCCCCCTCCACTTT.

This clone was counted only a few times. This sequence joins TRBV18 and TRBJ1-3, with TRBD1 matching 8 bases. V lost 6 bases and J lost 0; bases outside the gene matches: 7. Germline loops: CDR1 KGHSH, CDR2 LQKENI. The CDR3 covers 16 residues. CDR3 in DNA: TGTGCCAGCTCGCCGGACAGGGCCCACTCTGGAAACACCATATATTTT. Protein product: CASSPDRAHSGNTIYF.